This entry features one T cell receptor beta chain sequence. Its antigen is still unknown. This could be a read error, since a much larger clone is one nucleotide away. With a J-beta primer mix and a sample-barcoded 5' primer, a second PCR ran about 6 to 11 cycles. Each cDNA molecule carried a tag from a template-switch adaptor that contained 12 random nucleotides. TCRdb called the 5' RACE reads again in MiXCR, with one record for every CDR3 protein. Of 550,000 to 800,000 distinct CDR3 sequences listed, around 32% are singletons. The V gene end was trimmed by 6 bases and the J gene end by 8 bases; junction bases not matched to a gene: 6. CDR1 is DFQATT, CDR2 SNEGSKA, per germline (reference sequence). The CDR3 is 12 amino acids. This sample was included in a study of blood T cells in healthy people across ages. Study at large: Capture via template switching afforded approximately one barcoded beta molecule per two T cells. Study-level points and caveats: PBMCs left unsorted prevented a conclusive naive versus antigen-experienced comparison. Both higher diversity and more naive CD4+ cells marked long-lived donors when set against aged donors.

This receptor was obtained from a woman older than 75 in good health. Sequenced: blood. This chain joins TRBV20-1 and TRBJ1-2, with 10 positions matching TRBD1. CDR3 in DNA: TGCAGTGCGCGGACAGGGGGAGGAGGCTACACCTTC. Translating it yields CSARTGGGGYTF.